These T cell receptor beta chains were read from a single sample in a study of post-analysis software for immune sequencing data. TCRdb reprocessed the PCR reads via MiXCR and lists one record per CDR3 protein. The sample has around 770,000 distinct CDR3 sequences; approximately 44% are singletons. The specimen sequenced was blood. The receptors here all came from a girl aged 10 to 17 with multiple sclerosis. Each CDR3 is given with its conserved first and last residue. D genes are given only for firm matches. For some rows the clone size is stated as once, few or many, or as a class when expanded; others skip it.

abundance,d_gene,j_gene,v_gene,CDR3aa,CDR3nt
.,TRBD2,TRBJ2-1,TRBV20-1,CSANLAAVRGEQFF,TGCAGTGCAAACCTAGCGGCCGTGCGGGGGGAACAGTTCTTC
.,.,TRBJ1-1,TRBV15,CATSSFPREPAGEGTEAFF,TGTGCCACCAGCTCCTTTCCCCGGGAGCCTGCTGGAGAGGGCACTGAAGCTTTCTTT
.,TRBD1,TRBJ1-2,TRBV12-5,CAVEGASNYGYTF,TGTGCTGTGGAGGGGGCCTCTAACTATGGCTACACCTTC
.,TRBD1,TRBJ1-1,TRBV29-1,CSVDLQGVGTEAFF,TGCAGCGTTGACCTACAGGGGGTAGGCACTGAAGCTTTCTTT
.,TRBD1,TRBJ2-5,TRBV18,CASSPRDRVAIEQYF,TGTGCCAGCTCCCCTCGGGACAGGGTGGCGATTGAGCAGTACTTC
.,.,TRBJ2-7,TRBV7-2,CASSLVWRDEQYF,TGTGCCAGCAGCTTAGTCTGGAGGGACGAGCAGTACTTC
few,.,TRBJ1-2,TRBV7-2,CASSFTTAPYGYTF,TGTGCCAGCAGCTTTACGACAGCACCCTATGGCTACACCTTC
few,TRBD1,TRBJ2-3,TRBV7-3,CASSLTGVDTQYF,TGTGCCAGCAGCCTGACAGGGGTCGATACGCAGTATTTT
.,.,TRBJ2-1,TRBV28,CASSRYRNLYNEQFF,TGTGCCAGCAGTAGGTACAGGAACCTTTACAATGAGCAGTTCTTC
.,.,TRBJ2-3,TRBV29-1,CSVISRPTDTQYF,TGCAGCGTTATCTCGCGACCCACAGATACGCAGTATTTT
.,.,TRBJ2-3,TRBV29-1,CSVDEGSTDTQYF,TGCAGCGTTGATGAGGGGTCCACAGATACGCAGTATTTT
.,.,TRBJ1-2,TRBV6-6,CASSSYRDGGYTF,TGTGCCAGCAGTTCCTACAGGGACGGGGGCTACACCTTC
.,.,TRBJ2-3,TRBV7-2,CASRVGVQSTDTQYF,TGTGCCAGCAGGGTGGGTGTACAATCCACAGATACGCAGTATTTT
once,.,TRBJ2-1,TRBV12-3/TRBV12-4,CASSPTEGHPYNEQFF,TGTGCCAGCAGTCCCACCGAGGGACACCCCTACAATGAGCAGTTCTTC
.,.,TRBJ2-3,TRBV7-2,CASSPQTSQVTDTQYF,TGTGCCAGCAGCCCCCAAACTAGCCAAGTCACAGATACGCAGTATTTT
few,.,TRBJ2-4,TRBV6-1,CASSETPGGNIQYF,TGTGCCAGCAGTGAAACCCCCGGAGGAAACATTCAGTACTTC
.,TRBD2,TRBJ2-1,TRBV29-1,CSVEDRLAEQFF,TGCAGCGTTGAAGATCGGCTAGCGGAACAGTTCTTC
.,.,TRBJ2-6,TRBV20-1,CSARRDSGANVLTF,TGCAGTGCTAGGCGGGACTCTGGGGCCAACGTCCTGACTTTC
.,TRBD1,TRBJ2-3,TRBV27,CASSPGDREQYF,TGTGCCAGCAGTCCAGGGGACAGGGAGCAGTATTTT
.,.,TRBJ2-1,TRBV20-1,CSARDRRSVFF,TGCAGTGCTAGAGATCGAAGGAGCGTGTTCTTC
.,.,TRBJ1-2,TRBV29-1,CSATDLGRDYGYTF,TGCAGCGCGACAGACTTAGGGAGGGACTATGGCTACACCTTC
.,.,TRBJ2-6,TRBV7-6,CASSLSKGVGSGANVLTF,TGTGCCAGCAGCTTAAGTAAGGGGGTAGGGTCTGGGGCCAACGTCCTGACTTTC
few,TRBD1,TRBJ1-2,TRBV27,CASSPGQLHYGYTF,TGTGCCAGCAGCCCGGGACAGCTTCACTATGGCTACACCTTC
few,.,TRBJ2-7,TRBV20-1,CSARGESSTEQYF,TGCAGTGCTAGGGGAGAGTCCTCGACCGAGCAGTACTTC
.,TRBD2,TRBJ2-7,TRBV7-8,CASSLRGREAQYF,TGTGCCAGCAGCTTACGGGGACGGGAGGCCCAGTACTTC
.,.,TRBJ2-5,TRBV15,CATSTRTAGETQYF,TGTGCCACCAGCACCCGGACAGCCGGAGAGACCCAGTACTTC
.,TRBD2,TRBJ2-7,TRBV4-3,CASSQAWTSGPYEQYF,TGCGCCAGCAGCCAGGCTTGGACTAGCGGACCCTACGAGCAGTACTTC
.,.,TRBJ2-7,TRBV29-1,CSVLGGAYEQYF,TGCAGCGTTCTGGGAGGAGCCTACGAGCAGTACTTC
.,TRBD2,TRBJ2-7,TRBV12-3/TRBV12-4,CASRPSGRARDAQYF,TGTGCCAGCAGACCGAGCGGGAGGGCAAGAGATGCCCAGTACTTC
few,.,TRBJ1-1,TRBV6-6,CASSYGVGWNTEAFF,TGTGCCAGCAGTTACGGGGTGGGTTGGAACACTGAAGCTTTCTTT
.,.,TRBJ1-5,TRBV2,CASSGQLNQPQHF,TGTGCCAGCAGTGGGCAGTTAAATCAGCCCCAGCATTTT
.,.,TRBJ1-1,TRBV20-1,CSAPRQALKQNTEAFF,TGCAGTGCCCCTAGACAAGCATTAAAACAGAACACTGAAGCTTTCTTT
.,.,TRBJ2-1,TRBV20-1,CSAGAGSFSYNEQFF,TGCAGTGCTGGGGCCGGGTCCTTCTCCTACAATGAGCAGTTCTTC
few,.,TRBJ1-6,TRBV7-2,CASSPRLTSTSNSPLHF,TGTGCCAGCAGCCCTCGTCTTACTTCAACCAGTAATTCACCCCTCCACTTT
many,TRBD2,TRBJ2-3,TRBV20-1,CSGRTSGSTDTQYF,TGCAGCGGCCGGACTAGCGGGAGCACAGATACGCAGTATTTT
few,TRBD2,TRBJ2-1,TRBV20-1,CSARPRLAPSHNEQFF,TGCAGTGCTAGACCCCGACTAGCGCCCAGCCACAATGAGCAGTTCTTC
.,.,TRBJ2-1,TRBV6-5,CASSYLPLRTLFYNEQFF,TGTGCCAGCAGTTACCTCCCATTGAGGACTCTCTTCTACAATGAGCAGTTCTTC
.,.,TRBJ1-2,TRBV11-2,CASSGDGGYGYTF,TGTGCCAGCAGCGGGGACGGCGGCTATGGCTACACCTTC
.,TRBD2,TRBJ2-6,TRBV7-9,CASSPPPGLPSGANVLTF,TGTGCCAGCAGCCCTCCCCCGGGACTACCTTCTGGGGCCAACGTCCTGACTTTC
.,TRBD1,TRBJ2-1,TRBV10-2,CASSHHPAWDSNEQFF,TGCGCCAGCAGTCACCACCCCGCCTGGGACAGCAATGAGCAGTTCTTC
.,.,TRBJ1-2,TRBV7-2,CASSPVTGITNYGYTF,TGTGCCAGCAGCCCGGTGACAGGAATCACTAACTATGGCTACACCTTC
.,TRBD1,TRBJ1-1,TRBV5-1,CASRIQGEGTEAFF,TGCGCCAGCAGAATACAGGGGGAGGGGACTGAAGCTTTCTTT
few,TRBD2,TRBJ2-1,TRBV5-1,CASSFPGGTYNEQFF,TGCGCCAGCAGCTTTCCCGGGGGGACCTACAATGAGCAGTTCTTC
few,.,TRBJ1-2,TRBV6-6,CASSLGTQIYGYTF,TGTGCCAGCAGTCTTGGGACACAAATCTATGGCTACACCTTC
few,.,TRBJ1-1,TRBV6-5,CASRRGPTEAFF,TGTGCCAGCAGACGGGGGCCCACTGAAGCTTTCTTT
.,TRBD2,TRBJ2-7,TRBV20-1,CSARDLTSGIDEQYF,TGCAGTGCTAGAGATCTGACTAGCGGGATCGACGAGCAGTACTTC
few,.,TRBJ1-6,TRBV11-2,CASSNPVGASFRSPLHF,TGTGCCAGCAGCAACCCCGTTGGGGCCTCCTTCAGGTCACCCCTCCACTTT